Included here is one TCR beta chain sequence, with context. No antigen is known for it. The trim removed 5 bases at V and 3 bases at J, leaving 6 bases unmatched. The CDR3 totals 17 residues. CDR1 is MNHEY, CDR2 SVGAGI, per germline. Every participating donor contributed 7.5 to 10 milliliters of peripheral blood through a draw. This entry is derived from a study of blood T cells in healthy people across ages. Overall study results and limits: Diversity of TCR beta correlated strongly with naive T cell percentage.

A second about 6 to 12 cycle PCR used barcoded and J-beta primers. TCRdb re-called the 5' RACE reads through MiXCR, storing one row per CDR3 protein. There are around 790,000 distinct CDR3 sequences in the sample; about 42% occur only once, and about 19% lies in the top ten. The sample consisted of blood. V usage is TRBV6-5 and J usage is TRBJ2-2, with 13 nucleotides matching TRBD2. This sequence originates from a man in his sixties in good health. The CDR3 region is CASSVLAGGLDTGELFF. Written as DNA, the CDR3 is TGTGCCAGCAGTGTACTAGCGGGGGGGCTGGACACCGGGGAGCTGTTTTTT.